The sequence of this TCR beta chain was determined in a study of Ad26.COV2.S vaccination and SARS-CoV-2 variants listed by TCRdb under 2021. Study-level background: Vaccine-arm donors were drawn from COV1001, a multicentre, randomized, double-blind, placebo-controlled phase I-IIa trial of Ad26.COV2.S in healthy adults. Dosing of Ad26.COV2.S was intramuscular, at either 5x10^10 or 1x10^11 viral particles, delivered as one shot or as two shots spaced 56 days apart. TCRbeta repertoire sequencing served as the tool for gauging how specific and how broad the SARS-CoV-2-reactive T cell receptors were following Ad26.COV2.S vaccination. The TCR-sequenced set comprised about 32 samples: around 20 Ad26.COV2.S vaccine recipients, 5 placebo recipients and 8 SARS-CoV-2 convalescent individuals. Trial participants were randomized into five groups of five: low-dose or high-dose Ad26.COV2.S given once or twice, or placebo on both occasions. Investigators remained blinded to trial group allocation during experiments and outcome assessment.

A word on this clone: Its antigen has not been determined. No quality values exist for individual bases; no much larger clone is one base distant. The same CDR3 arises from other DNA sequences in this sample as well.

The sample's treatment or condition label is to be understood as: 15 to 20 received Ad26.COV2.S at low or high dose, single or two shots; about 5 received placebo; per-sample allocation not given. For vaccine and placebo recipients, repertoires were sequenced using samples collected on day 63 after the first injection. In Cohort 1b, some 25 adults aged 18-55 years were enrolled at a single site in Boston, USA, between 29 July and 7 August 2020. Ad26.COV2.S was a replication-incompetent adenovirus type 26 vector expressing a prefusion-stabilized SARS-CoV-2 spike protein from the original Wuhan strain. The immunoSEQ Assay was the method used to sequence TCRbeta CDR3 regions. After extraction, genomic DNA underwent amplification by bias-controlled multiplex PCR, followed by high-throughput sequencing. The published analysis was carried out like this. To quantify the absolute abundance of each unique TCRbeta CDR3 region, sequences were collapsed and filtered. T cell fraction was estimated by normalizing TCRbeta template counts to usable DNA, with usable DNA measured through amplification of reference genes found in all nucleated cells. Repertoire TCRs were annotated as SARS-CoV-2-specific when V gene, CDR3 amino acid sequence and J gene were exactly matched to a known reactive TCR set. The reference SARS-CoV-2 TCR set came from MIRA and was filtered for enrichment in COVID-19-positive ImmuneCODE repertoires, removing public or cross-reactive TCRs. Using the MIRA antigens, annotated TCRs were further analysed by specific ORF or by position within an ORF. Breadth was defined as annotated unique rearrangements over total unique productive rearrangements; depth was the summed frequency of those rearrangements. TCR breadth was compared between groups using two-sided Wilcoxon rank-sum tests. Held by TCRdb, this immuneACCESS table contains in-frame sequences only and omits some clones. Under half of the omission traces to an unresolved V gene where checked; the cause of the rest is unknown. V, J and clone size are taken as reported in that table, and D and trimming were inferred from the DNA itself. The sample records 440,000 or so clones, approximately 90% of which are singletons. Jointly, the top ten make up approximately 1.6% of the sample.

In the germline V gene, CDR1 corresponds to MNHEY and CDR2 to SVGAGI. V loses 0 bases, J loses 4 bases, and the germline ends lie 9 bases apart. The CDR3, cysteine through phenylalanine, is 14 amino acids long. Only the CDR3 region is kept as DNA, spanning 42 bases read in frame from base 1. Beyond this particular receptor, the publication reports: Vaccine and placebo recipients had comparable non-spike TCR breadth, which fits with the vaccine containing only spike. Substantial breadth of spike-specific CD8+ and CD4+ T cell responses was reported after vaccination. Higher spike-specific TCR breadth was observed in Ad26.COV2.S recipients than in placebo recipients (P = 0.0014). It was noted by the authors that total T cell responses may have been underestimated by the TCR breadth and depth analyses. The study was not powered to compare responses between vaccine doses or regimens.

Material: peripheral blood, obtained in a trial of Ad26.COV2.S vaccine versus placebo. The V and J segments used are TRBV6-5 and TRBJ1-2; a tentative D match to TRBD1 spans 5 bases. The sequence was obtained from a person aged 18-60 years who received the Ad26.COV2.S COVID-19 vaccine or a placebo. The CDR3 region: CASSYSQGGYGYTF. The nucleotide sequence is given as TGTGCCAGCAGTTACTCGCAGGGAGGCTATGGCTACACCTTC.